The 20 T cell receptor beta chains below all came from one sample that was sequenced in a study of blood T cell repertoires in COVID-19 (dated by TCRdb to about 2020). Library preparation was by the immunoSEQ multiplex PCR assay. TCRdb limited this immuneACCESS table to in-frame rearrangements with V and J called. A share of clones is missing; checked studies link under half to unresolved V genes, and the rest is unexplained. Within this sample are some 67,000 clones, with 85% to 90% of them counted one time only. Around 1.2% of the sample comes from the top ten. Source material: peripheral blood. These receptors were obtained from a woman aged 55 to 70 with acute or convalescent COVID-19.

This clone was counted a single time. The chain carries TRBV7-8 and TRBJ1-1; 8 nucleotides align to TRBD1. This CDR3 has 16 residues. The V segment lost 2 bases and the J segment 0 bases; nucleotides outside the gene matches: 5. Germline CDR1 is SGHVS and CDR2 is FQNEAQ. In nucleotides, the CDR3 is TGTGCCAGCAGCTTACCCTGGACAGGGTTGAACACTGAAGCTTTCTTT. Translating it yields CASSLPWTGLNTEAFF.

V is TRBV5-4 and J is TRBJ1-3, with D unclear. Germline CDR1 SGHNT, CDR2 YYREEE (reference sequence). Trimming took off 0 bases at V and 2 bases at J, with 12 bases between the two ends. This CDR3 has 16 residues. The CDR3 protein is CASSLGRAGTGNTIYF. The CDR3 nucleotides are TGTGCCAGCAGCTTGGGAAGGGCGGGGACTGGAAACACCATATATTTT.

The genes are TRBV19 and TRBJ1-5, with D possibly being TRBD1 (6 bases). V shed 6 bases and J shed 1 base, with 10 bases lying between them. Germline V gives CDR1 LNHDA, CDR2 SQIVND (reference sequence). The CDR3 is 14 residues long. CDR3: CASRNRASNQPQHF. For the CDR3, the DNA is TGTGCCAGTAGGAACAGGGCGAGCAATCAGCCCCAGCATTTT.

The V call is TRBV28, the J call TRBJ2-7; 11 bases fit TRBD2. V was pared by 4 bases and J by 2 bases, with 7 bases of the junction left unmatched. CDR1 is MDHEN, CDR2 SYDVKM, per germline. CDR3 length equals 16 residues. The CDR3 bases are TGTGCCAGCAGTTGGAAGACTAGCGGGGTTGCCTACGAGCAGTACGTC. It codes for CASSWKTSGVAYEQYV.

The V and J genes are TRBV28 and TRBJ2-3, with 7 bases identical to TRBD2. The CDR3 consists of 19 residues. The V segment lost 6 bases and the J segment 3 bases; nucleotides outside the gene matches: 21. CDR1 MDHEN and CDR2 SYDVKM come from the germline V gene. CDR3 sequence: CASSYQTSWFRVGTDTQYF. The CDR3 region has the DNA TGTGCCAGCAGCTACCAGACTAGCTGGTTTCGAGTGGGTACAGATACGCAGTATTTT.

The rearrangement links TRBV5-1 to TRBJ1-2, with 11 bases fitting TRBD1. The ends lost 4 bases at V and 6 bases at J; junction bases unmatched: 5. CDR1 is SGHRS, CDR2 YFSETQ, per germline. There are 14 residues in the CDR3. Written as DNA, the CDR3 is TGCGCCAGCAGCAAGGGACAGGGGGATGATGGCTACACCTTC. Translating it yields CASSKGQGDDGYTF.

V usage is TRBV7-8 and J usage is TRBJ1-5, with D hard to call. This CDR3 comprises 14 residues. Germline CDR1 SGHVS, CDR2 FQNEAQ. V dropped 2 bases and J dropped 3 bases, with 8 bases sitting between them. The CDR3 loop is CASSLQQTNQPQHF. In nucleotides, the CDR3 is TGTGCCAGCAGCTTACAACAGACCAATCAGCCCCAGCATTTT.

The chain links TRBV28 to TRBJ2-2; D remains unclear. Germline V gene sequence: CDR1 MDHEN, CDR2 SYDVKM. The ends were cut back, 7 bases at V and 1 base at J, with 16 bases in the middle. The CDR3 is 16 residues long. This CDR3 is CASTPSQFLNTGELFF. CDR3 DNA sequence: TGTGCCAGCACCCCTTCCCAGTTCCTGAACACCGGGGAGCTGTTTTTT.

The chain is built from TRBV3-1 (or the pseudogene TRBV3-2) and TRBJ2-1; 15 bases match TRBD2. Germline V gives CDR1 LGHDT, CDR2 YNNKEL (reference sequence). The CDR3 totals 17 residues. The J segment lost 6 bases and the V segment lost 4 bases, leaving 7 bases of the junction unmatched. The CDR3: CASSRIPGLAGGNEQFF. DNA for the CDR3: TGTGCCAGCAGCCGGATCCCGGGACTAGCGGGAGGCAATGAGCAGTTCTTC.

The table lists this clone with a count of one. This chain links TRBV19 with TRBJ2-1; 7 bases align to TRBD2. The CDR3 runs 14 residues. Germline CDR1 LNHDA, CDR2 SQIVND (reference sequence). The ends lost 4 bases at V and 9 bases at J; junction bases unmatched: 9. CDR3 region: CASSSGGGAVEQFF. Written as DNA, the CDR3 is TGTGCCAGTAGTAGCGGGGGTGGGGCCGTTGAGCAGTTCTTC.

CDR3 sequence reads: CATSRDRGKQGYTF. The DNA for the CDR3 is TGTGCCACCAGCAGAGATCGGGGGAAACAGGGCTACACCTTC. This chain links TRBV15 with TRBJ1-2; TRBD1 might be the D (5 bases). The CDR3 spans 14 residues. The V gene lost 0 bases and the J gene lost 8 bases, with 13 bases spanning the gap. Germline V gene lookup returns CDR1 LNHNV and CDR2 YYDKDF (reference sequence).

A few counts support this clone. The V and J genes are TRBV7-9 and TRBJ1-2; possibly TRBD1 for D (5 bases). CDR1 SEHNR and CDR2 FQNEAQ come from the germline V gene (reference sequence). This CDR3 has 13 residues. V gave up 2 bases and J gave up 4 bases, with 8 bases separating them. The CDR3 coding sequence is TGTGCCAGCAGCTTAAAGACAGCCTATGGCTACACCTTC. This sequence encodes CASSLKTAYGYTF.

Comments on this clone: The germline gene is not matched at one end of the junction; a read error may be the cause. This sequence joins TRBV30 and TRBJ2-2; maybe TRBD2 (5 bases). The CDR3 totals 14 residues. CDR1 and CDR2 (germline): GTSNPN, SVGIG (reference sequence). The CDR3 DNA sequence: TGTGCCCGGAGGTCTAAAAGCAACACCGGGGAGCTGTTTTTT. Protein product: CARRSKSNTGELFF.

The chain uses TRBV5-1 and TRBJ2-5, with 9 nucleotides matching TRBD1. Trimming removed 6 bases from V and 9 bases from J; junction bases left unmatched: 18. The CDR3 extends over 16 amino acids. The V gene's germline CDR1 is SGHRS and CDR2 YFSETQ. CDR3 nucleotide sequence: TGCGCCAGCACCATGGTCCCTGGGACAGGGCTCGGGGCCCAGTACTTC. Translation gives CASTMVPGTGLGAQYF.

For the CDR3, the DNA is TGTGCCAGCAGTTACTTTCCACAGGGGGCGCAGGGCTACACCTTC. Translating it yields CASSYFPQGAQGYTF. The chain employs TRBV6-2 or TRBV6-3 and TRBJ1-2, with 9 bases that match TRBD1. CDR3 length: 15 residues. V lost 1 base and J lost 8; bases outside the gene matches: 8. The germline CDR1 and CDR2 sequences are MNHEY and SVGEGT.

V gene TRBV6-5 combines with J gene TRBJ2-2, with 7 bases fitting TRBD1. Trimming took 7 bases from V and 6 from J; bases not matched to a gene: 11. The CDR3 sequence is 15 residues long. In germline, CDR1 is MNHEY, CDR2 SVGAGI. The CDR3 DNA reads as TGTGCCAGCACCCCCCTACCCCAGGGGGCCGGGGAGCTGTTTTTT. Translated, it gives CASTPLPQGAGELFF.

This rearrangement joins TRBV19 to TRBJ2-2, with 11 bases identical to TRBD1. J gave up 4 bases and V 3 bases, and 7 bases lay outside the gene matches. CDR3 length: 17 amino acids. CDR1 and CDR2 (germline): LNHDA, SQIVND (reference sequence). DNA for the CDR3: TGTGCCAGTAGTATTTTCGGACAGGGGGCGATCACCGGGGAGCTGTTTTTT. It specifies CASSIFGQGAITGELFF. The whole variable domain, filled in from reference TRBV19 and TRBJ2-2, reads DGGITQSPKYLFRKEGQNVTLSCEQNLNHDAMYWYRQDPGQGLRLIYYSQIVNDFQKGDIAEGYSVSREKKESFPLTVTSAQKNPTAFYLCASSIFGQGAITGELFFGEGSRLTVL.

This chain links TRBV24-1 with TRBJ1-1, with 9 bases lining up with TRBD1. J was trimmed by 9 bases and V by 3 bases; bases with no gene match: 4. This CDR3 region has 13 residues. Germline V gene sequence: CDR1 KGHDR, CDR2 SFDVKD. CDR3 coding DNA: TGTGCCACCAGTGATGGAGGACAGGGGAAAGCTTTCTTT. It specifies CATSDGGQGKAFF.

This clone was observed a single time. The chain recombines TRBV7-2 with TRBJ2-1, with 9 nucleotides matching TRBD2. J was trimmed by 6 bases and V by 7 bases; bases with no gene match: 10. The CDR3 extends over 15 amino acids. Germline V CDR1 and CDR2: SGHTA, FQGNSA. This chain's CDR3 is CASTHGAGGPNEQFF. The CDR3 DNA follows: TGTGCCAGCACTCATGGGGCGGGAGGGCCCAATGAGCAGTTCTTC.

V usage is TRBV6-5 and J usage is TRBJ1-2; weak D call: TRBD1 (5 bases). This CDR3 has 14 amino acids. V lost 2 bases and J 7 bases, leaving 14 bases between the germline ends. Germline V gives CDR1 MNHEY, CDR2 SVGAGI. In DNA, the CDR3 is TGTGCCAGCAGTTACAGGGGTGAGAGAAGTGGCTACACCTTC. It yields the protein CASSYRGERSGYTF.